Presented here are 27 T cell receptor beta chains from one specimen sequenced in a study of beta chain features in type 1 diabetes. The entirety of the isolated RNA underwent reverse transcription, so expressed TCRB transcripts were sequenced. Generated by immunoSEQ multiplex PCR, the TCRdb table keeps only in-frame clones and is missing some. The data show 600,000 to 650,000 clones, about a sixth seen once. Specimen: naive CD4+ T cells from blood. All receptors come from a man aged 18 to 35 in good health.

This clone was found a few times. The V gene is TRBV6-5, the J gene TRBJ1-1; 7 bases fit TRBD1. Losses at the gene ends were 5 bases for V and 5 bases for J; bases not matched to a gene: 8. The germline V gene encodes CDR1 MNHEY and CDR2 SVGAGI. CDR3 length: 14 amino acids. CDR3 coding DNA: TGTGCCAGCAGTCCCGAAGGACAGGCTACTGAAGCTTTCTTT. It is translated as CASSPEGQATEAFF.

The chain is built from TRBV15 and TRBJ2-7; D may correspond to TRBD1 or TRBD2 (5 bases each). The CDR3 runs 16 residues. Germline CDR1 reads LNHNV; CDR2 reads YYDKDF (reference sequence). Between the trimmed V and J ends, which lost 1 base and 1 base, there was a span of 14 bases. The CDR3 bases are TGTGCCACCAGCAGAGTTGAGGGGCTTAGATCCTACGAGCAGTACTTC. It translates to CATSRVEGLRSYEQYF.

This clone came up a few times. The V and J genes are TRBV5-6 and TRBJ1-1, with 10 bases aligning to TRBD1. J was trimmed by 5 bases and V by 3 bases; bases with no gene match: 1. Germline V gene lookup returns CDR1 SGHDT and CDR2 YYEEEE. This CDR3 contains 13 residues. The CDR3 region has the DNA TGTGCCAGCAGCTGGACAGGGGGGACTGAAGCTTTCTTT. Encoded protein: CASSWTGGTEAFF.

The gene calls are TRBV13 and TRBJ1-2; TRBD1 is a possible D gene (6 bases). The germline gives CDR1 PRHDT, CDR2 FYEKMQ (reference sequence). The CDR3 contains 13 residues. The V gene lost 6 bases and the J gene lost 4 bases, with 12 bases spanning the gap. The CDR3 is CASRRTDSYGYTF. The DNA of the CDR3 is TGTGCCAGCAGACGGACAGACTCCTATGGCTACACCTTC.

The chain has TRBV7-2 and TRBJ1-1; 9 bases map to TRBD1. The CDR3 is 15 amino acids. CDR1 and CDR2 (germline): SGHTA, FQGNSA. J was trimmed by 1 base and V by 6 bases; bases with no gene match: 6. The CDR3 bases are TGTGCCAGCAGACCAGGACAGGGGAGGAACACTGAAGCTTTCTTT. Its protein product is CASRPGQGRNTEAFF.

This clone has a handful of counts. This chain uses TRBV29-1 with TRBJ1-5; no reliable D call. CDR3 length equals 13 residues. The ends were cut back, 4 bases at V and 4 bases at J, with 11 bases in the middle. CDR1 and CDR2 (germline): SQVTM, ANQGSEA. The CDR3 nucleotides read TGCAGCGTTGCAGGTCAGACAAATCAGCCCCAGCATTTT. Its translation: CSVAGQTNQPQHF. Filled out from reference TRBV29-1 and TRBJ1-5, the complete variable domain reads SAVISQKPSRDICQRGTSLTIQCQVDSQVTMMFWYRQQPGQSLTLIATANQGSEATYESGFVIDKFPISRPNLTFSTLTVSNMSPEDSSIYLCSVAGQTNQPQHFGDGTRLSIL.

This clone was counted only a few times. The chain couples TRBV5-6 to TRBJ2-3; 10 bases are shared with TRBD2. Trimming cost V 4 bases and J 5 bases; bases outside gene matches: 4. The length of the CDR3 is 14 residues. Germline assignment: CDR1 SGHDT and CDR2 YYEEEE. This CDR3 is CASSVSGGGDTQYF. Here the CDR3 DNA reads TGTGCCAGCAGCGTGAGCGGGGGGGGAGATACGCAGTATTTT.

This clone was found a few times. The gene calls are TRBV9 and TRBJ2-5; the D gene is possibly TRBD1 (5 bases). Germline V gene lookup returns CDR1 SGDLS and CDR2 YYNGEE. The V end was cut by 3 bases, the J end by 0 bases, with 18 bases between. The CDR3 is 17 residues long. CDR3: CASSDHPRVRDQETQYF. CDR3 bases: TGTGCCAGCAGCGACCACCCCAGGGTTAGGGACCAAGAGACCCAGTACTTC.

The V gene is TRBV7-9, the J gene TRBJ1-5; TRBD1 might be the D (5 bases). This CDR3 has 18 amino acids. Germline lookup yields CDR1 SEHNR and CDR2 FQNEAQ (reference sequence). With 0 bases removed from V and 5 bases from J, the gap between germline ends came to 20 bases. This CDR3 reads CASSLAGPGRAIYQPQHF. DNA of the CDR3: TGTGCCAGCAGCTTAGCGGGGCCGGGGAGGGCCATCTATCAGCCCCAGCATTTT.

V is TRBV25-1 and J is TRBJ1-4; the D gene is possibly TRBD1 (6 bases). Trimming pared 2 bases from V and 3 bases from J, leaving 13 bases between. This CDR3 contains 16 residues. Germline assignment: CDR1 MGHDK and CDR2 SYGVNS. This CDR3 reads CASSELGADPNEKLFF. CDR3 sequence (DNA): TGTGCCAGCAGTGAACTGGGGGCCGATCCTAATGAAAAACTGTTTTTT.

The V gene is TRBV2, the J gene TRBJ2-1, with TRBD2 identical over 10 bases. The V gene end was trimmed by 0 bases and the J gene end by 7 bases; junction bases not matched to a gene: 6. The CDR3 loop spans 16 amino acids. Germline CDR1 and CDR2: SNHLY and FYNNEI. Here the CDR3 reads CASSEASGRAGNEQFF. The CDR3 coding sequence is TGTGCCAGCAGTGAAGCCAGCGGGAGGGCCGGTAATGAGCAGTTCTTC.

J is TRBJ1-2 and V is TRBV18, with D uncertain. The V gene lost 0 bases and the J gene lost 4 bases, with 12 bases spanning the gap. CDR1 is KGHSH, CDR2 LQKENI, per germline. The CDR3 contains 15 residues. DNA of the CDR3: TGTGCCAGCTCACCACCGGATGGAAGGTCCTATGGCTACACCTTC. As protein: CASSPPDGRSYGYTF.

V and J are TRBV5-1 and TRBJ1-1; D unclear. The CDR3 is made up of 15 amino acids. Germline values: CDR1 SGHRS, CDR2 YFSETQ. Deletions cut 6 bases from V and 2 bases from J, with 17 bases between. The CDR3, as DNA: TGCGCCAGCATCGGGCCCGACATATCCAACACTGAAGCTTTCTTT. This translates into CASIGPDISNTEAFF.

This clone showed up just a few times. The V gene is TRBV25-1, the J gene TRBJ2-1, with TRBD2 identical over 7 bases. The CDR3 is 15 residues long. Germline-derived CDR1 and CDR2 are MGHDK and SYGVNS. J was trimmed by 2 bases and V by 3 bases; bases with no gene match: 4. In DNA form, the CDR3 reads TGTGCCAGCAGTGAGGGAGGGTTAGCCTACAATGAGCAGTTCTTC. It encodes CASSEGGLAYNEQFF.

The V call is TRBV11-1, the J call TRBJ1-5; D call uncertain. Germline V gene lookup returns CDR1 SGHAT and CDR2 FQDESV (reference sequence). The CDR3 length is 11 residues. Between the trimmed V and J ends, which lost 6 bases and 11 bases, there was a span of 11 bases. The CDR3 is CASRHRQAQHF. CDR3 coding DNA: TGTGCCAGCAGACACCGTCAAGCCCAGCATTTT.

In DNA form, the CDR3 reads TGTGCCAGCGCTGACCCGACAGACTCATACGAGCAGTACTTC. Its translation: CASADPTDSYEQYF. J is TRBJ2-7 and V is TRBV27, with D perhaps TRBD1 (5 bases). The germline CDR1 and CDR2 sequences are MNHEY and SMNVEV (reference sequence). Trimming took 8 bases from V and 4 from J, leaving 18 bases between them. The CDR3 extends over 14 amino acids.

This clone was seen only a few times. This chain joins TRBV28 and TRBJ1-1; D gene ambiguous. Germline V gene sequence: CDR1 MDHEN, CDR2 SYDVKM. This CDR3 is built from 16 residues. The V end was cut by 5 bases, the J end by 0 bases, with 16 bases between. CDR3 DNA sequence: TGTGCCAGCAGTCCCGCCACCGTAGGGCTGAACACTGAAGCTTTCTTT. Translating gives CASSPATVGLNTEAFF.

This clone was seen a handful of times. This chain uses TRBV29-1 with TRBJ1-4; 7 bases line up with TRBD1. Germline V lookup: CDR1 SQVTM, CDR2 ANQGSEA. V was clipped by 3 bases and J by 13 bases; unmatched bases: 11. This CDR3 has 13 amino acids. The CDR3 sequence: CSVEGRQGGGLFF. CDR3 DNA sequence: TGCAGCGTTGAGGGAAGACAGGGCGGGGGACTGTTTTTT.

This clone was seen more than once but under ten times. The chain has TRBV5-1 and TRBJ1-1, with D tentatively TRBD1 (5 bases). The V gene lost 1 base and the J gene lost 9 bases, with 13 bases spanning the gap. From germline, CDR1 is SGHRS and CDR2 YFSETQ. The CDR3 has 13 residues. CDR3 protein: CASSLSRVEKAFF. The CDR3 coding sequence is TGCGCCAGCAGCTTGTCCAGGGTAGAGAAAGCTTTCTTT.

CDR3 residues: CASSLDGAATDTQYF. For the CDR3, the DNA is TGTGCCAGCAGCTTAGACGGGGCAGCCACAGATACGCAGTATTTT. The chain uses TRBV11-2 and TRBJ2-3, with D perhaps matching TRBD1 or TRBD2 (5 bases each). The CDR3 length is 15 residues. With 0 bases removed from V and 2 bases from J, the gap between germline ends came to 9 bases. CDR1 and CDR2 from the germline V gene are SGHAT and FQNNGV.

This chain joins TRBV7-2 and TRBJ1-2, with TRBD1 matching over 10 bases. Germline V gene sequence: CDR1 SGHTA, CDR2 FQGNSA. Trimming took 6 bases from V and 6 from J; bases not matched to a gene: 7. This CDR3 comprises 14 residues. The CDR3 DNA reads TGTGCCAGCAGGATAAGGGGACAGGGGCATGGCTACACCTTC. Its translation is CASRIRGQGHGYTF.

Only a few counts were recorded for this clone. The chain recombines TRBV4-3 with TRBJ1-2; 7 bases are shared with TRBD1. The CDR3 runs 15 residues. Per germline, CDR1 LGHNA and CDR2 YSLEER. V gave up 1 base and J gave up 8 bases; unmatched junction bases: 10. This CDR3 is CASSQGQGSRKGYTF. CDR3 bases: TGCGCCAGCAGCCAAGGACAGGGCAGTCGGAAAGGCTACACCTTC.

This clone was observed a handful of times. This sequence joins TRBV28 and TRBJ1-5; D is possibly TRBD1 (6 bases). The CDR3 is 15 amino acids. The V gene's germline CDR1 is MDHEN and CDR2 SYDVKM. Trimming stripped 5 bases from V and 2 bases from J, with 13 bases between. CDR3 sequence (DNA): TGTGCCAGCAGTCCTACAGGGCGCGGCAATCAGCCCCAGCATTTT. Amino acids: CASSPTGRGNQPQHF.

This clone was detected only a few times. This chain links TRBV6-5 with TRBJ1-2, with D maybe TRBD1 (5 bases). Trimming removed 6 bases at V and 12 bases at J, with 23 bases between. Germline V gene lookup returns CDR1 MNHEY and CDR2 SVGAGI. CDR3 size: 14 residues. The CDR3 DNA is TGTGCCAGCAGATTCACCGGGACGCTTGGAGGTGACACCTTC. It is translated as CASRFTGTLGGDTF.

This sequence joins TRBV28 and TRBJ1-6, with 11 bases aligning to TRBD1. Germline assignment: CDR1 MDHEN and CDR2 SYDVKM. This CDR3 has 14 amino acids. V lost 9 bases and J lost 8; bases outside the gene matches: 6. CDR3: CASGTGGLDSPLHF. The CDR3 DNA is TGTGCCAGTGGGACAGGGGGGCTGGATTCACCCCTCCACTTT.

This clone has only a few counts. The chain's CDR3 is CASSRLGELFF. The CDR3 DNA reads TGTGCCAGCAGTCGTCTGGGGGAGCTGTTTTTT. The rearrangement uses TRBV27 and TRBJ2-2; no firm D call. The length of the CDR3 is 11 residues. The V gene lost 5 bases and the J gene lost 8 bases, with 6 bases spanning the gap. Looked up from germline, CDR1 is MNHEY and CDR2 is SMNVEV (reference sequence).

This clone was recorded a few times. Different DNA sequences within this sample yield the same CDR3. The chain carries TRBV28 and TRBJ2-7; D not certain. The CDR3 is 12 amino acids. V lost 1 base, J lost 1 base, and 2 bases lay in between. CDR1 is MDHEN, CDR2 SYDVKM, per germline. CDR3 region: CASSLYSYEQYF. CDR3 DNA sequence: TGTGCCAGCAGTTTATATTCCTACGAGCAGTACTTC.